This T cell receptor (beta chain) is from a study of T cell changes during pregnancy in multiple sclerosis. This CDR3 is built from 13 residues. Trimming stripped 4 bases from V and 5 bases from J, with 10 bases between. The germline V gene encodes CDR1 SGHDN and CDR2 FVKESK. Profiled with immunoSEQ multiplex PCR; TCRdb holds only in-frame clones, not every one. This sample has approximately 40,000 clones, with approximately 96% found just once. The chain couples TRBV14 to TRBJ2-3, with D perhaps matching TRBD2 (5 bases). The receptor comes from a female donor with multiple sclerosis, enrolled in a pregnancy study. The source was peripheral blood, collected in the second trimester of pregnancy. CDR3 in DNA: TGTGCCAGCAGCCCGTGGGGAGTAGATACGCAGTATTTT. It codes for CASSPWGVDTQYF.